This T cell receptor (beta chain) came from a study of blood T cells in healthy people across ages. This CDR3 has 17 amino acids. The germline V gene encodes CDR1 SGHTA and CDR2 FQGTGA. The junction had 8 bases not matched to a gene; V was cut back by 4 bases and J by 0 bases. Around 10 milliliters of peripheral blood were drawn from each donor. Through a sample-barcoded 5' primer and a J-beta primer mix, a second PCR was run for roughly 7 to 12 cycles. MiXCR, run by TCRdb on the 5' RACE reads, gives a single entry per CDR3 protein. The sample includes around 970,000 distinct CDR3 sequences, just over 50% seen only once; the top ten take about 21%.

Material: blood. The TCR originated in a woman aged 60-75 years in good health. The rearrangement uses TRBV7-3 and TRBJ2-3, with TRBD1 matching 9 bases. CDR3 coding DNA: TGTGCCAGCAGCTCAAACAGGGGGCAGGGTAGCACAGATACGCAGTATTTT. It encodes CASSSNRGQGSTDTQYF.